This record covers a single TCR beta chain. Its antigen is unidentified. At one of its ends the junction is not consistent with the germline gene, which may arise from a read error. A mixed TRB-A/B primer pool amplified rearranged TRB by multiplex touch-down PCR. TCRdb itself ran the multiplex PCR reads through MiXCR, one entry per CDR3 protein. The table records around 12,000 distinct CDR3 sequences, 28% of them present only once. Peripheral blood genomic DNA, not sorted cells or RNA, was the template. The CDR3 consists of 15 residues. The record originates from a study of T cell repertoires in aging, cancer and after chemotherapy. Notes on the study in general: Untreated cancer patients had significantly lower blood TCR diversity than age-matched healthy donors. In each cancer cohort, median generation probability increased across chemotherapy, suggesting thymic output rebounded. No conclusions about immunological memory after chemotherapy can be drawn from the repertoire data. Healthy donors lost TCR diversity with age mainly through richness, cancer patients through richness and evenness.

This sequence was found in a human donor with a blood cancer. The chain links TRBV12-3 or TRBV12-4 to TRBJ1-5; D remains unclear. The sample comprised blood. The CDR3 reads CASSLATEGEQPQHF. CDR3 sequence (DNA): TGTGCCAGCAGCTTAGCGACGGAGGGCGAACAGCCCCAGCATTTT.